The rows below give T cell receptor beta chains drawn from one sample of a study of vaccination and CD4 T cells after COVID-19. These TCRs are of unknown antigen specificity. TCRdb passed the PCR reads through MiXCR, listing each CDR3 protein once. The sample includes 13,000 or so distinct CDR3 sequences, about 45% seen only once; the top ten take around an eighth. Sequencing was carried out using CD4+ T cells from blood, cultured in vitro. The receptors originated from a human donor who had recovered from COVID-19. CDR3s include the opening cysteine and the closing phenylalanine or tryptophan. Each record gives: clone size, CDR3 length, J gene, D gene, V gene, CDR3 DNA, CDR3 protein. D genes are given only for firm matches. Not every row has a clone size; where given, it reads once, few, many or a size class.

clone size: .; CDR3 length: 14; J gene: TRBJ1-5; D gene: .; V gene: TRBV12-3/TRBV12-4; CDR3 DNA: TGTGCCAGCAGTTTGGGGCAAAGCAATCAGCCCCAGCATTTT; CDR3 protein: CASSLGQSNQPQHF
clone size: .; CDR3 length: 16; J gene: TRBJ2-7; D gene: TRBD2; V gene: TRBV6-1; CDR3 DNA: TGTGCCAGCAGTATTCGGACTAGCGGGAGCTTGTACGAGCAGTACTTC; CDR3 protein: CASSIRTSGSLYEQYF
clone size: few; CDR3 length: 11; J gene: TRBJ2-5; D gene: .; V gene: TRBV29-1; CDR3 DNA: TGCAGCGTACGGCTGCGGGAAGGCCAGTACTTC; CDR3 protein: CSVRLREGQYF
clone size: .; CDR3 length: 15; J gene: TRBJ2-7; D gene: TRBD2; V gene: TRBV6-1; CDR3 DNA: TGTGCCAGCAGACCGAGGTACGGGGGGTACGACGAGCAGTACTTC; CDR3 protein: CASRPRYGGYDEQYF
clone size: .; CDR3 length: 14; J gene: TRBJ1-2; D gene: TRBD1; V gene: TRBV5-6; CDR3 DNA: TGTGCCAGCAGCTTGACAGGGGCTAACTATGGCTACACCTTC; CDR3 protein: CASSLTGANYGYTF
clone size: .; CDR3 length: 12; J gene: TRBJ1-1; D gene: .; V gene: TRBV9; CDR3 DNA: TGTGCCAGCAGGTGGGTGAACACTGAAGCTTTCTTT; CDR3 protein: CASRWVNTEAFF
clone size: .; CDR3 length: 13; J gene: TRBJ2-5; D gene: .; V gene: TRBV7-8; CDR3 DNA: TGTGCCAGCAGCTTGCCCATGCAAGAGACCCAGTACTTC; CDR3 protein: CASSLPMQETQYF
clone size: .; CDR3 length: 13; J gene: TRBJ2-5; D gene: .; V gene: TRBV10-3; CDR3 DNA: TGTGCCATCAGTGAGCATCTAGAAGAGACCCAGTACTTC; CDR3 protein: CAISEHLEETQYF
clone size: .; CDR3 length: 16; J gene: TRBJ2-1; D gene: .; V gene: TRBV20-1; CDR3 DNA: TGCAGTGCTAGAGATCATGGCGGCAGTTCCTACAATGAGCAGTTCTTC; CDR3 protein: CSARDHGGSSYNEQFF
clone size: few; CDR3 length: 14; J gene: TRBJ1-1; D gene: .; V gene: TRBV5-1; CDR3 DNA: TGCGCCAGCAGCTTGGAGGCCCGCGGAGCTGAAGCTTTCTTT; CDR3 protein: CASSLEARGAEAFF
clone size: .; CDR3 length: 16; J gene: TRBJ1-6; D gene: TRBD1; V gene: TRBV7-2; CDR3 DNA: TGTGGCAGCAGCTCACAGGGGTTCCCATATAATTCACCCCTCCACTTT; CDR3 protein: CGSSSQGFPYNSPLHF
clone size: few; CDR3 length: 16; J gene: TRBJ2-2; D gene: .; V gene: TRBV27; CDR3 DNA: TGTGCCAGCACCAGGAGGATGAGTCTAAGCACCGGGGAGCTGTTTTTT; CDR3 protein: CASTRRMSLSTGELFF
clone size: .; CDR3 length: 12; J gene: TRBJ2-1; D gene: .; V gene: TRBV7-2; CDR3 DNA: TGTGCCAGCAGCTTAGACAGGGCAAGACGGTTCTTC; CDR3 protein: CASSLDRARRFF
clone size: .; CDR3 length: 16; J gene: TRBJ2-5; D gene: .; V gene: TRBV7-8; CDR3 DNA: TGTGCCAGCAGCTTAGATCGCGTCAGCCGACAAGAGACCCAGTACTTC; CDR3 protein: CASSLDRVSRQETQYF